This T cell receptor (beta chain) was sequenced in a study of blood T cell repertoires in COVID-19. Study context: Italy, Spain and the United States were the sources of the convalescent and acute COVID-19 samples. Nucleic acid was either cDNA or gDNA, and it came from T cells, B-cell-depleted T cells, or PBMCs.

J was trimmed by 4 bases and V by 5 bases; bases with no gene match: 8. This CDR3 is built from 15 residues. The germline gives CDR1 SGHTA, CDR2 FQGNSA. Under the authors' procedure: Scientists estimated how many nucleated cells there were by amplifying reference gene primers. The data were produced by immunoSEQ multiplex PCR, yet TCRdb's version contains in-frame clones alone and is incomplete. Clone size and V and J calls were adopted from that table, with D and trimming inferred from the DNA. The repertoire holds approximately 180,000 clones, 82% seen once, with around 8% in the top ten. The chain employs TRBV7-2 and TRBJ1-2, with TRBD1 matching over 9 bases. Sequencing was carried out using peripheral blood. This sequence was found in a woman between 65 and 79 years old with acute or convalescent COVID-19. As DNA, the CDR3 is TGTGCCAGCAGCCCGAGGACAGGGGAGGCCTATGGCTACACCTTC. Translation gives CASSPRTGEAYGYTF.